The 26 T cell receptor beta chains given below trace back to one sample, sequenced in a study of blood T cell repertoires in COVID-19 (dated by TCRdb to the early 2020s). Library generation was performed with the immunoSEQ multiplex PCR assay. TCRdb stores this immuneACCESS table with in-frame sequences only. Part of the clones is absent; in the studies checked, under half of the shortfall reflects unresolved V genes, and no reason is known for the rest. The sample data list 150,000 to 200,000 clones, and around nine tenths of these were observed just once. The top ten clones comprise over 0.7% of the sample. The source material was peripheral blood. These TCRs come from a young woman who had recovered from COVID-19.

This chain links TRBV27 with TRBJ1-1; 9 bases match TRBD1. V trimming: 4 bases; J trimming: 5 bases; junction bases outside the gene matches: 11. Germline assignment: CDR1 MNHEY and CDR2 SMNVEV (reference sequence). The CDR3 consists of 16 residues. CDR3 loop: CASSSGQGRGKTEAFF. The CDR3 DNA reads as TGTGCCAGCAGTTCGGGACAGGGCCGAGGAAAAACTGAAGCTTTCTTT.

The genes are TRBV27 and TRBJ2-2, with 10 bases that match TRBD2. With V trimmed by 7 bases and J by 0 bases, 2 bases remained unmatched. This CDR3 comprises 15 residues. Per germline, CDR1 MNHEY and CDR2 SMNVEV (reference sequence). The CDR3 DNA is TGTGCCAGCACTAGCGGGGGCCCGAACACCGGGGAGCTGTTTTTT. Translation: CASTSGGPNTGELFF.

This clone was observed a few times. J is TRBJ2-3 and V is TRBV29-1; possibly TRBD2 for D (6 bases). The CDR3 spans 17 residues. CDR1 is SQVTM and CDR2 is ANQGSEA in the germline V gene. Trimming took 1 base from V and 5 from J, leaving 22 bases between them. The CDR3 nucleotides read TGCAGCGTTGAAGGCGCCCGGGGGTTCCCAGGGCGAGATACGCAGTATTTT. Translation gives CSVEGARGFPGRDTQYF.

This clone has a single count. V usage is TRBV7-9 and J usage is TRBJ2-1, with unresolved D. The V end lost 1 base, the J end lost 6 bases, and 7 bases lay between the germline ends. The CDR3 has 13 residues. Looked up from germline, CDR1 is SEHNR and CDR2 is FQNEAQ (reference sequence). The CDR3: CASSLDRFNEQFF. The CDR3 region has the DNA TGTGCCAGCAGCTTAGATCGGTTCAATGAGCAGTTCTTC.

This clone occurred a few times. The rearrangement joins TRBV6-5 to TRBJ2-7; TRBD2 is a possible D gene (6 bases). Germline lookup yields CDR1 MNHEY and CDR2 SVGAGI. The CDR3 runs 13 residues. The germline V and J ends were trimmed by 0 bases and 6 bases, with 9 bases remaining between them. CDR3 bases: TGTGCCAGCAGTTACTCGGGGGGTCTCGAGCAGTACTTC. Encoded protein: CASSYSGGLEQYF.

The chain joins TRBV27 to TRBJ1-6, with TRBD1 as a possible D gene (6 bases). The CDR3 contains 16 residues. Germline assignment: CDR1 MNHEY and CDR2 SMNVEV (reference sequence). Trimming took 7 bases from V and 7 from J, leaving 20 bases between them. In DNA, the CDR3 is TGTGCCAGCAAAGTACGCCCCGGACAGTTGAATTCACCCCTCCACTTT. Translating gives CASKVRPGQLNSPLHF.

V usage is TRBV5-1 and J usage is TRBJ2-1, with D perhaps matching TRBD1 (7 bases). CDR3 length: 16 amino acids. CDR1 is SGHRS, CDR2 YFSETQ, per germline. V was shortened by 4 bases and J by 6 bases, with 20 bases between the two germline ends. The CDR3 DNA reads as TGCGCCAGCAGCCTGGACAGGAGGGCAGGGTTCAATGAGCAGTTCTTC. It yields the protein CASSLDRRAGFNEQFF.

The rearrangement links TRBV27 to TRBJ1-5, with TRBD1 matching over 7 bases. In germline, CDR1 is MNHEY, CDR2 SMNVEV (reference sequence). V lost 5 bases, J lost 7 bases, and 5 bases stayed unmatched. CDR3 size: 13 residues. CDR3 in DNA: TGTGCCAGCAGTCCGGACAGGCTCCAGCCCCAGCATTTT. Encoded protein: CASSPDRLQPQHF.

CDR3 sequence (DNA): TGTGCCAGCAGCGTAAGCCTTAGCGGGGACGGGGAGCTGTTTTTT. Encoded protein: CASSVSLSGDGELFF. The V and J genes are TRBV9 and TRBJ2-2; 8 bases align to TRBD2. Germline values: CDR1 SGDLS, CDR2 YYNGEE. The CDR3 runs to 15 residues. V dropped 1 base and J dropped 7; count of bases not matched to a gene: 6.

The chain joins TRBV2 to TRBJ1-5, with a possible D match to TRBD1 (6 bases). V gave up 7 bases and J gave up 4 bases, with 11 bases separating them. The CDR3 sequence is 13 residues long. CDR1 and CDR2 from the germline V gene are SNHLY and FYNNEI. DNA of the CDR3: TGTGCCAGCACGGGACAATATAATCAGCCCCAGCATTTT. Translated, it gives CASTGQYNQPQHF.

This clone was observed a handful of times. The chain carries TRBV10-3 and TRBJ1-5; D may be TRBD1 (5 bases). V lost 8 bases to trimming and J lost 0 bases, with 11 bases between them. This CDR3 has 14 residues. Germline CDR1 is ENHRY and CDR2 is SYGVKD. This chain's CDR3 is CAIGQTDSNQPQHF. As DNA, the CDR3 is TGTGCCATCGGGCAGACAGATAGCAATCAGCCCCAGCATTTT.

This clone has a handful of counts. The genes are TRBV6-1 and TRBJ1-5; perhaps TRBD1 as D (5 bases). This CDR3 region has 16 residues. V was shortened by 1 base and J by 2 bases, with 12 bases between the two germline ends. Germline V gene lookup returns CDR1 MNHNS and CDR2 SASEGT. The CDR3: CASSEVRGAGNQPQHF. CDR3 sequence (DNA): TGTGCCAGCAGTGAAGTTAGGGGCGCGGGCAATCAGCCCCAGCATTTT.

This chain connects TRBV3-1 (or the pseudogene TRBV3-2) to TRBJ1-2; D is possibly TRBD1 (6 bases). Trimming left V 4 bases short and J 0 bases short, with 21 bases between. CDR3 length equals 18 residues. The germline gives CDR1 LGHDT, CDR2 YNNKEL (reference sequence). The CDR3 DNA follows: TGTGCCAGCAGCCCTAGGGGGGGGGCTTACCCACCTAACTATGGCTACACCTTC. Its translation: CASSPRGGAYPPNYGYTF.

J is TRBJ2-1 and V is TRBV24-1; maybe TRBD1 (5 bases). Trimming cost V 4 bases and J 4 bases, with 16 bases left between them. The CDR3 length is 16 residues. Germline V gene data show CDR1 as KGHDR and CDR2 as SFDVKD. Written as DNA, the CDR3 is TGTGCCACCAGTGACGATGACAGCTTAGCTTACAATGAGCAGTTCTTC. It translates to CATSDDDSLAYNEQFF.

The chain is built from TRBV7-9 and TRBJ1-1; the D gene is possibly TRBD1 (6 bases). CDR3 length equals 18 residues. Germline V gene lookup returns CDR1 SEHNR and CDR2 FQNEAQ (reference sequence). With 5 bases removed from V and 0 bases from J, the gap between germline ends came to 22 bases. The CDR3 sequence is CASSRHKGVGTMNTEAFF. As DNA, the CDR3 is TGTGCCAGCAGCCGACACAAAGGGGTAGGGACAATGAACACTGAAGCTTTCTTT.

The V gene is TRBV19, the J gene TRBJ2-1; TRBD2 matches 11 bases. The CDR3 loop spans 17 amino acids. Per germline, CDR1 LNHDA and CDR2 SQIVND (reference sequence). The V and J ends lost 5 bases and 2 bases, in that order; junction bases with no gene match: 8. This chain's CDR3 is CASSSQLAGVTYNEQFF. The CDR3 DNA sequence: TGTGCCAGTAGTTCCCAACTAGCGGGAGTAACCTACAATGAGCAGTTCTTC.

CDR3: CASSLAGGASVYTF. The CDR3 DNA reads TGTGCCAGCAGCTTAGCAGGGGGCGCGAGCGTCTACACCTTC. This chain links TRBV7-9 with TRBJ1-2; 7 nucleotides line up with TRBD1. CDR1 and CDR2 from the germline V gene are SEHNR and FQNEAQ (reference sequence). The V and J ends lost 0 bases and 10 bases, in that order; junction bases with no gene match: 8. There are 14 residues in the CDR3.

This clone was observed once. This chain joins TRBV27 and TRBJ2-3, with 7 bases matching TRBD2. The trim removed 7 bases at V and 7 bases at J, leaving 8 bases unmatched. The CDR3 is made up of 13 amino acids. Germline-derived CDR1 and CDR2 are MNHEY and SMNVEV (reference sequence). The DNA for the CDR3 is TGTGCCAGCAAACGCGGGGGAGCCTATACGCAGTATTTT. Translating it yields CASKRGGAYTQYF.

V usage is TRBV10-3 and J usage is TRBJ1-2; D remains ambiguous. V was trimmed by 3 bases and J by 4 bases, leaving 12 bases between them. Germline-derived CDR1 and CDR2 are ENHRY and SYGVKD. The CDR3 spans 14 residues. CDR3 sequence reads: CAISDAQRSYGYTF. CDR3 in DNA: TGTGCCATCAGTGACGCACAACGGAGCTATGGCTACACCTTC.

The chain joins TRBV2 to TRBJ1-1; TRBD1 agrees at 7 bases. V shed 5 bases and J 3 bases; nucleotides not matched to a gene: 12. CDR1 and CDR2 from the germline V gene are SNHLY and FYNNEI. CDR3 length: 16 amino acids. CDR3 sequence reads: CASSQPGLRGDTEAFF. The CDR3, as DNA: TGTGCCAGCAGTCAGCCCGGGCTCAGGGGGGACACTGAAGCTTTCTTT.

This clone was counted a few times. The gene calls are TRBV5-6 and TRBJ2-2; 7 bases map to TRBD1. Trimming removed 4 bases from V and 4 bases from J; junction bases left unmatched: 4. Germline V gene sequence: CDR1 SGHDT, CDR2 YYEEEE. The CDR3 is made up of 14 amino acids. Written as DNA, the CDR3 is TGTGCCAGCAGCCGGGACAGCCGCACCGGGGAGCTGTTTTTT. It yields the protein CASSRDSRTGELFF.

V usage is TRBV19 and J usage is TRBJ2-5; the match to TRBD1 covers 8 bases. The CDR3 totals 17 residues. Losses at the gene ends were 4 bases for V and 5 bases for J; bases not matched to a gene: 15. CDR1 is LNHDA and CDR2 is SQIVND in the germline V gene (reference sequence). CDR3: CASSNPRARGLRETQYF. CDR3 DNA sequence: TGTGCCAGTAGTAATCCTAGGGCCAGGGGGCTGCGGGAGACCCAGTACTTC.

The V and J genes are TRBV1 and TRBJ2-7; TRBD1 is the table's D call and was not checked against the DNA. TRBV1 is listed as a pseudogene. The CDR3 runs to 17 residues. The CDR3, as DNA: TGCACCAGCAGCCAAGTTTTTAGACAGGGTTTCTCCTACGAGCAGTACTTC. Translated: CTSSQVFRQGFSYEQYF.

This clone was counted at least ten times. V is TRBV5-5 and J is TRBJ1-2; possible D gene TRBD1, 6 bases. This CDR3 comprises 14 residues. Trimming took 6 bases from V and 6 from J, leaving 18 bases between them. Looked up from germline, CDR1 is SGHKS and CDR2 is YYEKEE (reference sequence). CDR3 sequence reads: CASTYTGTVDGYTF. The DNA for the CDR3 is TGTGCCAGCACATATACAGGGACCGTTGATGGCTACACCTTC.

This chain connects TRBV6-2 or TRBV6-3 to TRBJ2-7, with 13 bases lining up with TRBD2. The ends lost 6 bases at V and 4 bases at J; junction bases unmatched: 3. The CDR3 contains 14 residues. The germline gives CDR1 MNHEY, CDR2 SVGEGT. CDR3 sequence: CASSGTSGIYEQYV. The CDR3 DNA reads TGTGCCAGCAGCGGGACTAGCGGGATTTACGAGCAGTACGTC.

The V and J genes are TRBV5-4 and TRBJ2-7; D is perhaps TRBD1 (6 bases). V lost 4 bases and J lost 7, with 24 bases in between. This CDR3 is built from 16 residues. Germline V gives CDR1 SGHNT, CDR2 YYREEE (reference sequence). CDR3 coding DNA: TGTGCCAGCAGCGCTCCCGGCCGGGACATGGGGGAGGAGCAGTACTTC. Translation: CASSAPGRDMGEEQYF.